The TCR beta chain under discussion was sequenced for a study of blood T cell repertoires in COVID-19. Study information: Collection of acute and convalescent COVID-19 samples took place in the United States, Italy and Spain. T cells, B-cell-depleted T cells, or PBMCs supplied cDNA or gDNA.

Seattle patients were enrolled while actively infected and followed longitudinally. Original processing notes: It was from reference gene primer amplification that nucleated cell counts were estimated. The table came from immunoSEQ multiplex PCR; TCRdb's copy has only in-frame clones and leaves some out. From that table come the V and J calls and clone size; the DNA was used to work out D and trimming. The sample includes more than 300,000 clones, 80% to 90% of them seen just once. This CDR3 region has 18 residues. The germline V gene has CDR1 SGDLS and CDR2 YYNGEE. With V trimmed by 3 bases and J by 1 base, 12 bases remained unmatched.

This TCR came from a woman in her thirties with COVID-19, enrolled during active disease. The specimen was peripheral blood. The chain links TRBV9 to TRBJ1-2; 10 bases are shared with TRBD1. CDR3 in DNA: TGTGCCAGCAGCGCACCCCTGGGGACAGGGGAGAGTAACTATGGCTACACCTTC. Protein: CASSAPLGTGESNYGYTF.